The 3 T cell receptor beta chains below were found in one sample sequenced in a study of blood T cell repertoires in COVID-19. This table comes from immunoSEQ multiplex PCR, and its TCRdb copy is limited to in-frame clones, with some not included. The sample yields about 170,000 clones, around 85% seen once. Sequencing used peripheral blood. The source of these receptors is a woman aged 55 to 70 with COVID-19, enrolled during active disease.

This chain links TRBV4-3 with TRBJ2-2; TRBD2 agrees at 7 bases. The CDR3 covers 17 residues. The germline V gene has CDR1 LGHNA and CDR2 YSLEER. V gave up 4 bases and J gave up 3 bases; unmatched junction bases: 11. The CDR3 DNA is TGCGCCAGCAGCCCCTCACGGTCCAGCGGGGACACCGGGGAGCTGTTTTTT. Protein product: CASSPSRSSGDTGELFF.

This sequence joins TRBV5-6 and TRBJ1-2, with 9 bases lining up with TRBD1. CDR1 and CDR2 from the germline V gene are SGHDT and YYEEEE. This CDR3 region has 13 residues. Trimming at V came to 5 bases and at J to 8 bases, leaving 7 bases not matched to a gene. The CDR3 region has the DNA TGTGCCAGCAGGCCAACAGGGGGCAACGGCTACACCTTC. Its protein product is CASRPTGGNGYTF.

The rearrangement joins TRBV11-3 to TRBJ2-1, with a possible D match to TRBD2 (6 bases). The CDR3 sequence is 15 residues long. Germline lookup yields CDR1 SGHNT and CDR2 YENEEA. Trimming left V 0 bases short and J 4 bases short, with 10 bases between. The CDR3 region has the DNA TGTGCCAGCAGCTTAGACGCTAGCGTATACAATGAGCAGTTCTTC. It codes for CASSLDASVYNEQFF.